This T cell receptor (beta chain) was retrieved from a study of human T cells and chemical hapten exposure. Many counts were recorded for this clonotype. Regarding time point: healthy volunteer bleed at 2 weeks. Unfractionated whole blood was the source from which total RNA was extracted. In the study's own analysis: Approximately 100,000 TCRs per sample was the median, with a range of about 23,224 to 750,000. TCRdb passed the RACE reads through MiXCR, listing each CDR3 protein once. The authors' filters were not applied to this entry. The sample lists about 46,000 distinct CDR3 sequences, about 4.5% occurring once. This clonotype was sampled from a female donor in good health. Some clones in this sample may be carry-over from other donors' samples. Sequencing used whole blood.

DNA for the CDR3: TGTGCCAGCAGTTTGGTATCAGGCACAGATACGCAGTATTTT. Translating gives CASSLVSGTDTQYF. The rearrangement uses TRBV28 and TRBJ2-3; no definite D call. The germline CDR1 and CDR2 sequences are MDHEN and SYDVKM. The CDR3 consists of 14 residues. Trimming cost V 3 bases and J 1 base, with 8 bases left between them. The full variable domain, in which reference TRBV28 and TRBJ2-3 provide the parts outside the CDR3, is DVKVTQSSRYLVKRTGEKVFLECVQDMDHENMFWYRQDPGLGLRLIYFSYDVKMKEKGDIPEGYSVSREKKERFSLILESASTNQTSMYLCASSLVSGTDTQYFGPGTRLTVL.